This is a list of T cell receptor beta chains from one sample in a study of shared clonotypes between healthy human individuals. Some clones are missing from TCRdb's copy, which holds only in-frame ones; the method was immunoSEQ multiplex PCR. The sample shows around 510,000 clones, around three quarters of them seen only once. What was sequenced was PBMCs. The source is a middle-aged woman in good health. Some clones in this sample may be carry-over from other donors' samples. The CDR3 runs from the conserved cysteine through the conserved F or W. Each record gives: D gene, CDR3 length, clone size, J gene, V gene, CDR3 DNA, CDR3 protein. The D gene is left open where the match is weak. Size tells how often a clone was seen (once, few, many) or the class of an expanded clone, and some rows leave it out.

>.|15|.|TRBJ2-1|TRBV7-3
TGTGCCAGCAGCTTAACGTATGACTCCTACAATGAGCAGTTCTTC
CASSLTYDSYNEQFF
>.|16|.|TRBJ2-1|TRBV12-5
TGTGCTAGTGGTTTGGTATCGGAAGGTCAGGTAAATGAGCAGTTCTTC
CASGLVSEGQVNEQFF
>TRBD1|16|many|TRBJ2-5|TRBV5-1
TGCGCCAGCAGCTTGGACGTGACAGGGATCCAAGAGACCCAGTACTTC
CASSLDVTGIQETQYF
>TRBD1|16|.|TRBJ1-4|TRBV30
TGTGCCTGGAGTCCCTCAGACAGGGGGCGGGTTGAAAAACTGTTTTTT
CAWSPSDRGRVEKLFF
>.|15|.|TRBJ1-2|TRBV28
TGTGCCAGCAGTCAAGGTGGGCAGCGAAACTATGGCTACACCTTC
CASSQGGQRNYGYTF
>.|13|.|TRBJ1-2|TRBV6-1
TGTGCCAGCAGTAGGATTTCTAACTATGGCTACACCTTC
CASSRISNYGYTF
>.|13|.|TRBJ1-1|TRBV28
TGTGCCAGCAGCAATTTTGTGAACACTGAAGCTTTCTTT
CASSNFVNTEAFF
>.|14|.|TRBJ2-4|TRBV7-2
TGTGCCAGCAGCTTAGTTCCGGGGGAAAACATTCAGTACTTC
CASSLVPGENIQYF
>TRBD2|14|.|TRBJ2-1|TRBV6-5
TGTGCCAGCAGCCTCGCTCGGGGGGGCTATGAGCAGTTCTTC
CASSLARGGYEQFF
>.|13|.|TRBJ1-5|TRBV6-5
TGTGCCAGCCGCGGAGGCAGCAATCAGCCCCAGCATTTT
CASRGGSNQPQHF
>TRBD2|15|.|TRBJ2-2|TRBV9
TGTGCCAGCAGCTATAGCGGGAGGGCAGGCGGGGAGCTGTTTTTT
CASSYSGRAGGELFF
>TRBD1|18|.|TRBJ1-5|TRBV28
TGTGCCAGCAGTCCCGGGACAGGGCAACCAGGGCGCAATCAGCCCCAGCATTTT
CASSPGTGQPGRNQPQHF
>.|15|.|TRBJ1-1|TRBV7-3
TGTGCCAGCAGCTTATTTGGGGGCCGGAACACTGAAGCTTTCTTT
CASSLFGGRNTEAFF
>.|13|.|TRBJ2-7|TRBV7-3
TGTGCCAGCAGCTGGGCCCCCTCCTACGAGCAGTACTTC
CASSWAPSYEQYF
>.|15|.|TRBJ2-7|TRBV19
TGTGCCAGTAGTATAATGAGCGAGGGTCACTACGAGCAGTACTTC
CASSIMSEGHYEQYF
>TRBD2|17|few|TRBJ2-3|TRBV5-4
TGTGCCAGCAGCGCTAGACTAGCGGGAGGAGGTACAGATACGCAGTATTTT
CASSARLAGGGTDTQYF
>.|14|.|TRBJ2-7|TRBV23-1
TGCGCCAGCTACCTACAGGGAATCTCCTACGAGCAGTACTTC
CASYLQGISYEQYF
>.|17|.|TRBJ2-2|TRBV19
TGTGCCACCCCGATTAAGGAGGGCAGATCCAACACCGGGGAGCTGTTTTTT
CATPIKEGRSNTGELFF
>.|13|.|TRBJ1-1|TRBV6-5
TGTGCCACCACTTGGACAGCGAACACTGAAGCTTTCTTT
CATTWTANTEAFF
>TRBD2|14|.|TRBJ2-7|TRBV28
TGTGCCAGCAGTTTATCTCTAGCGGGCTACGAGCAGTACTTC
CASSLSLAGYEQYF
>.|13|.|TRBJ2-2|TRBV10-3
TGTGCCATCAGTGAGTCACGCACCGGGGAGCTGTTTTTT
CAISESRTGELFF
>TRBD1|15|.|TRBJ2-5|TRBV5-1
TGCGCCAGCAGCCCGATGACAGGGGGCCAAGAGACCCAGTACTTC
CASSPMTGGQETQYF
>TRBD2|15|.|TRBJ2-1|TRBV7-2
TGTGCCAGCACCCCTAGCGGTTTTTCCTACAATGAGCAGTTCTTC
CASTPSGFSYNEQFF
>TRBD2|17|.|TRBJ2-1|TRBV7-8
TGTGCCAGCAGCCCCCGGACTAGCGGGGTCCTCGCCAATGAGCAGTTCTTC
CASSPRTSGVLANEQFF
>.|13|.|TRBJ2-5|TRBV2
TGTGCCAGCAGTGGTACTAGGCAAGAGACCCAGTACTTC
CASSGTRQETQYF
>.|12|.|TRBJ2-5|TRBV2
TGTGCCAGCAGTGAAGCACGGGATCCCCAGTACTTC
CASSEARDPQYF
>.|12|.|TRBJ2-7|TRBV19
TGTGCCAGTAGTATCCCCCCTTACGAGCAGTACTTC
CASSIPPYEQYF
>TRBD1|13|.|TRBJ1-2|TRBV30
TGTGCCTGGAGTGTAGGTCAGGGGGTGGGCTACACCTTC
CAWSVGQGVGYTF
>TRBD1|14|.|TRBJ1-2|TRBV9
TGTGCCAGCAGCGCCCAGGGACAGAACTATGGCTACACCTTC
CASSAQGQNYGYTF
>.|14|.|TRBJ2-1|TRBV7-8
TGTGCCAGCGAAGATATAAGACTCTACAATGAGCAGTTCTTC
CASEDIRLYNEQFF
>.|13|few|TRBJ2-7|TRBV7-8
TGTGCCAGCAGCCTCTCCTCCATCCACGAGCAGTACTTC
CASSLSSIHEQYF
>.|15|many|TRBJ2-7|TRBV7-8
TGTGCCAGCAGCTTAGGGGGCGGCAGGGGAGGGGAGCAGTACTTC
CASSLGGGRGGEQYF
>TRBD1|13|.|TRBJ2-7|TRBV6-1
TGTGCCAGCAGCGAAACAACAGGGGTCGAGCAGTACTTC
CASSETTGVEQYF
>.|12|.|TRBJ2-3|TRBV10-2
TGCGCCAGCAGTGCCCCCACAGATACGCAGTATTTT
CASSAPTDTQYF
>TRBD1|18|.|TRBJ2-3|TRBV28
TGTGCCAGCAGTTTGGAGGTTGACAGGGGGCTGGGCACAGATACGCAGTATTTT
CASSLEVDRGLGTDTQYF
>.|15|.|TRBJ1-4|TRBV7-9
TGTGCCAGCAGCTCCAGGTTTCCTAACGGCGGCAAACTGTTTTTT
CASSSRFPNGGKLFF
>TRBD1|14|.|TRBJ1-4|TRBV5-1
TGCGCCAGCAGCTTACAGGGGGATAATGAAAAACTGTTTTTT
CASSLQGDNEKLFF